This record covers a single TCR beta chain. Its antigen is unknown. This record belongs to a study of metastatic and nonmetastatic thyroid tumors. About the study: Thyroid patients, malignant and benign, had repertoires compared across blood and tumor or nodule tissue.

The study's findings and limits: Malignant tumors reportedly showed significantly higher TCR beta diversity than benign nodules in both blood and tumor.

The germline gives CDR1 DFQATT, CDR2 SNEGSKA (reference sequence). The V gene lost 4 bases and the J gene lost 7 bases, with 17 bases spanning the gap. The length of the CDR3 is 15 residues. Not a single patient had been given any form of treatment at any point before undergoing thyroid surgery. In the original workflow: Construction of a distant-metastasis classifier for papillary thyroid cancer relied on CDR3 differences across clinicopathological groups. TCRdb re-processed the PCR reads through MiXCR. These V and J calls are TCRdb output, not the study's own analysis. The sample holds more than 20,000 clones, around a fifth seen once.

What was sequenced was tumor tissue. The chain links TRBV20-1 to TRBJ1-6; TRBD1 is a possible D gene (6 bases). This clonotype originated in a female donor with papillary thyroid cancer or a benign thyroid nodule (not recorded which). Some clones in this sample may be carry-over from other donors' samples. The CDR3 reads CSAILAGTTNSPLHF. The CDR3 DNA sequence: TGCAGTGCTATCTTGGCCGGGACAACCAATTCACCCCTCCACTTT.